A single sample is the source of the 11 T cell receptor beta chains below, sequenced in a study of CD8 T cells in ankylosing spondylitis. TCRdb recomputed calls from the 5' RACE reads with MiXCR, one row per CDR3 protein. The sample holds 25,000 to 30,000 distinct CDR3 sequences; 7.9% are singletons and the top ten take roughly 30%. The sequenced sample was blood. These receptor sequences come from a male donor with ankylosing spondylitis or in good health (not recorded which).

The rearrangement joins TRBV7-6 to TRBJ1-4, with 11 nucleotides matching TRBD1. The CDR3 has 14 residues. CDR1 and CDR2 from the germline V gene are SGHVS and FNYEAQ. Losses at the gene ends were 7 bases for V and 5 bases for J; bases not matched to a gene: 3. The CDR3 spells CASKRDRGNEKLFF. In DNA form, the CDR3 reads TGTGCCAGCAAACGGGACAGGGGGAATGAAAAACTGTTTTTT.

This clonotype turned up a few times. As DNA, the CDR3 is TGTGCCAGCAGCCAAGCGAGGCGGGCCACCGGGGAGCTGTTTTTT. This translates into CASSQARRATGELFF. J is TRBJ2-2 and V is TRBV14, with D maybe TRBD2 (5 bases). This CDR3 is built from 15 residues. Trimming left V 1 base short and J 4 bases short, with 10 bases between. CDR1 is SGHDN and CDR2 is FVKESK in the germline V gene.

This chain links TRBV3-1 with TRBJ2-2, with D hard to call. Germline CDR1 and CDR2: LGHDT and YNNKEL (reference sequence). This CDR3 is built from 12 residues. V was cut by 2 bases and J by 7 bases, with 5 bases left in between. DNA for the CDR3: TGTGCCAGCAGCCAAATACACGGGGAGCTGTTTTTT. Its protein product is CASSQIHGELFF.

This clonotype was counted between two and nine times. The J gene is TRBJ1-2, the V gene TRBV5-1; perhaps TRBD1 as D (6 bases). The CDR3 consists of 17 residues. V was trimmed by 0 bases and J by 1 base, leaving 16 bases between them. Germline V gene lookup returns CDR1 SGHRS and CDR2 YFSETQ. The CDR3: CASSLARGPGGNYGYTF. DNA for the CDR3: TGCGCCAGCAGCTTGGCCCGGGGGCCGGGAGGTAACTATGGCTACACCTTC.

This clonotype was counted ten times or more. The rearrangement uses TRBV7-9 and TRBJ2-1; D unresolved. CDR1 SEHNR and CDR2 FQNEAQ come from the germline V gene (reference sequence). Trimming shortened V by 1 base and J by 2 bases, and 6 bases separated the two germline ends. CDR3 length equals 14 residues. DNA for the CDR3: TGTGCCAGCAGCTTAGGGGGTCCCTACAATGAGCAGTTCTTC. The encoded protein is CASSLGGPYNEQFF.

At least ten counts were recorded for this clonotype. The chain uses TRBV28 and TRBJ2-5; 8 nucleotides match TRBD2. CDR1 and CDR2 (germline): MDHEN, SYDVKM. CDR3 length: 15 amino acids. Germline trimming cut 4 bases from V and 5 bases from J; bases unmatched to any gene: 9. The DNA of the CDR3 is TGTGCCAGCAGTTCCCTCCGGGAGGGCCACGAGACCCAGTACTTC. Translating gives CASSSLREGHETQYF.

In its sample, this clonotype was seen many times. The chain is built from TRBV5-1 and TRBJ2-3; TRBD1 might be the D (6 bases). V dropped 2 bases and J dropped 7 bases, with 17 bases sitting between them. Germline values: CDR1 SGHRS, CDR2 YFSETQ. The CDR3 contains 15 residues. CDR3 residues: CASSFGQSLGNTQYF. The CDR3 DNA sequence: TGCGCCAGCAGCTTCGGACAGTCTCTGGGGAATACGCAGTATTTT. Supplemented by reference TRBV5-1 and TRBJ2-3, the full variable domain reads KAGVTQTPRYLIKTRGQQVTLSCSPISGHRSVSWYQQTPGQGLQFLFEYFSETQRNKGNFPGRFSGRQFSNSRSEMNVSTLELGDSALYLCASSFGQSLGNTQYFGPGTRLTVL.

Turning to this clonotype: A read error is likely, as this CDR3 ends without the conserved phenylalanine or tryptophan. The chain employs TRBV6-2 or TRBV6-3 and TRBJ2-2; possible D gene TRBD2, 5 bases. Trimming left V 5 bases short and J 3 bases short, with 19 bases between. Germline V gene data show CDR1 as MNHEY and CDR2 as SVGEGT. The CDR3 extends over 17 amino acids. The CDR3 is CASSRRAVRSHTGELFS. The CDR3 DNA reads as TGTGCCAGCAGTAGAAGAGCGGTACGGAGCCACACCGGGGAGCTGTTTTCT.

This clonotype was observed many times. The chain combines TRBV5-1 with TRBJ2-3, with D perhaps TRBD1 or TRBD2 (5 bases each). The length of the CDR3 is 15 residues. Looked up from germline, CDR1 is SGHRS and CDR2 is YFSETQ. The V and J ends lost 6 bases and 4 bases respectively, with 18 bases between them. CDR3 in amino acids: CASKFAGLGADTQYF. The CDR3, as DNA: TGCGCCAGCAAATTCGCGGGTCTAGGGGCAGATACGCAGTATTTT. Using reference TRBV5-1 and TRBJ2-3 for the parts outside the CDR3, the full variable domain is KAGVTQTPRYLIKTRGQQVTLSCSPISGHRSVSWYQQTPGQGLQFLFEYFSETQRNKGNFPGRFSGRQFSNSRSEMNVSTLELGDSALYLCASKFAGLGADTQYFGPGTRLTVL.

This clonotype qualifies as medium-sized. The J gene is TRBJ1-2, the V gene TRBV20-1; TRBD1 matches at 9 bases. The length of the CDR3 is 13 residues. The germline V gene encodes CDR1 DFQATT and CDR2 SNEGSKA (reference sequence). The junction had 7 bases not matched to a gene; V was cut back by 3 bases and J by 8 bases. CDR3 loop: CSASRGQGRGYTF. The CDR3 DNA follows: TGCAGTGCTAGTAGGGGACAGGGCCGGGGCTACACCTTC.

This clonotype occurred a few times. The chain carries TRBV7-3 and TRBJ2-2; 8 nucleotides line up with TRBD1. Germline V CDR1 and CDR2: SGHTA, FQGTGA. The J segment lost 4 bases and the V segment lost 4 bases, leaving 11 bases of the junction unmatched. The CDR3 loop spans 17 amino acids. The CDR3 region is CASSSTPWTGTTGELFF. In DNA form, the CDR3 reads TGTGCCAGCAGCTCCACCCCTTGGACAGGGACCACCGGGGAGCTGTTTTTT.